This T cell receptor (beta chain) was documented in a study of T cell changes during pregnancy in multiple sclerosis. The protocol was immunoSEQ multiplex PCR, while the TCRdb copy is restricted to in-frame clones and leaves out a portion. The profile shows 50,000 to 65,000 clones, around 93% of them singletons. The source is a female donor with multiple sclerosis, enrolled in a pregnancy study. This specimen consisted of CD4+ T cells from peripheral blood mononuclear cells, obtained in the first trimester of pregnancy.

Written as DNA, the CDR3 is TGTGCCAGCAGCTGGGCGGGACAGACAACCTACGAGCAGTACTTC. Amino acids: CASSWAGQTTYEQYF. The chain joins TRBV5-5 to TRBJ2-7; D is possibly TRBD1 (7 bases). The length of the CDR3 is 15 residues. V dropped 3 bases and J dropped 2 bases, with 15 bases sitting between them. Germline-derived CDR1 and CDR2 are SGHKS and YYEKEE (reference sequence). The full variable domain, its missing parts supplied by reference TRBV5-5 and TRBJ2-7, is DAGVTQSPTHLIKTRGQQVTLRCSPISGHKSVSWYQQVLGQGPQFIFQYYEKEERGRGNFPDRFSARQFPNYSSELNVNALLLGDSALYLCASSWAGQTTYEQYFGPGTRLTVT.